A selection of T cell receptor beta chains follows, all from one sample in a study of cytomegalovirus exposure and HLA in healthy donors. The protocol was immunoSEQ multiplex PCR, while the TCRdb copy is restricted to in-frame clones and leaves out a portion. The sample yields a few hundred thousand clones, 80% to 85% seen once. Sequenced: PBMCs. These receptor sequences come from a woman in her thirties in good health and CMV-seropositive. Both conserved end residues are part of each CDR3. Each record gives: J gene, V gene, CDR3 protein.

>TRBJ2-1|TRBV5-4
CASSFDNEQFF
>TRBJ1-1|TRBV30
CAWSVLGTGSLAAFF
>TRBJ1-4|TRBV2
CASRMTDRNEKLFF
>TRBJ2-7|TRBV29-1
CSVDDAGSYEQYF
>TRBJ1-5|TRBV30
CAWSSGQGSNQPQHF
>TRBJ2-2|TRBV6-1
CASSVWTSVPTGELFF
>TRBJ2-2|TRBV7-3
CASSLELGELFF
>TRBJ2-7|TRBV30
CALSLGAGPYEQYF
>TRBJ2-3|TRBV20-1
CSAKRGDTQYF
>TRBJ1-1|TRBV30
CAWSATDSTEAFF
>TRBJ2-5|TRBV5-1
CASSLGTSQETQYF
>TRBJ1-5|TRBV6-5
CASSYPLWDRIQPQHF
>TRBJ2-1|TRBV25-1
CASSDSGTSNFF
>TRBJ2-5|TRBV2
CASSVAETQYF
>TRBJ1-5|TRBV9
CASSKDQGFQPQHF
>TRBJ1-5|TRBV27
CASRGPVDQPQHF
>TRBJ1-5|TRBV19
CASTRGLSNQPQHF
>TRBJ1-4|TRBV4-1
CASSQVGLGEKLFF
>TRBJ2-7|TRBV6-6
CASREIWRTSSYEQYF
>TRBJ1-5|TRBV28
CASSLLGPQHF
>TRBJ2-3|TRBV9
CASSVGLAGGRRDTQYF
>TRBJ2-4|TRBV5-1
CASSMALNREIAKNIQYF
>TRBJ2-1|TRBV10-2
CASSESSPLGEQFF
>TRBJ2-3|TRBV18
CASSPNVGIDTDTQYF
>TRBJ1-5|TRBV15
CATSRDTTKYQPQHF
>TRBJ1-4|TRBV15
CATSRDPTGGNEKLFF
>TRBJ2-7|TRBV5-1
CASSLGGTGATYEQYF
>TRBJ2-3|TRBV30
CAWSRGEDTQYF
>TRBJ2-7|TRBV14
CASSLDRYEQYF
>TRBJ2-7|TRBV21-1
CAKGGPGGTPYEQYF
>TRBJ2-7|TRBV27
CASSPHPGTGQPYEQYF
>TRBJ2-3|TRBV29-1
CSLQRERGDTQYF
>TRBJ1-1|TRBV29-1
CSVGAGGNTEAFF
>TRBJ2-7|TRBV6-5
CASRLRDRGHEQYF
>TRBJ2-5|TRBV27
CASSFRTSGKEETQYF
>TRBJ2-1|TRBV5-1
CASNVRLDSYNEQFF
>TRBJ1-1|TRBV7-9
CASSLAGEAFF
>TRBJ2-2|TRBV6-5
CASSYRGQGGTGELFF
>TRBJ2-7|TRBV5-6
CASSPGTGKPSYEQYF
>TRBJ1-4|TRBV7-2
CASSLVWQGGEKLFF
>TRBJ2-1|TRBV5-6
CASSTVNEQFF
>TRBJ2-3|TRBV9
CASSVGLAGGTDTQYF
>TRBJ1-1|TRBV6-5
CASSYRGGRVTEAFF
>TRBJ2-7|TRBV27
CASSFTLDTYEQYF
>TRBJ2-4|TRBV30
CAWSYQNRGVTKNIQYF
>TRBJ2-2|TRBV9
CASSVTGTGELFF
>TRBJ1-2|TRBV5-6
CASSSTNILYGYTF